This TCR beta chain was profiled in a study of blood T cell repertoires in COVID-19. Overall study: There were acute and convalescent COVID-19 samples, and they came from the United States, Italy and Spain.

Germline V lookup: CDR1 SGHRS, CDR2 YFSETQ. The CDR3 has 16 amino acids. The ends lost 2 bases at V and 7 bases at J; junction bases unmatched: 7. As originally analysed: Reference gene primer amplification gave nucleated cell count estimates. TCRdb's copy holds only in-frame clones and misses some; the assay was immunoSEQ multiplex PCR. V, J and clone size are taken as reported in that table, and D and trimming were inferred from the DNA itself. This table holds about 140,000 clones, approximately 85% found once. The sequence was collected from a man aged 45-65 years with acute or convalescent COVID-19. The source material was peripheral blood. V and J are TRBV5-1 and TRBJ2-3; TRBD2 matches at 13 bases. The CDR3 nucleotides read TGCGCCAGCAGCTTAATGACTAGCGGGGGGTTGAATACGCAGTATTTT. Translation gives CASSLMTSGGLNTQYF.